This T cell receptor beta chain originates from a study of T cells in Graves' hyperthyroidism and ophthalmopathy. Study findings and constraints: Peripheral blood also featured most of the thyroid clonotypes expanded above 0.001. Before onset, ophthalmopathy was predicted by the model a median approximately 6.7 months earlier. Separating ophthalmopathy from stable hyperthyroidism was achieved by a 13 V-J model.

There are 13 residues in the CDR3. Germline V gene data show CDR1 as SGDLS and CDR2 as YYNGEE. Trimming took 4 bases from V and 5 from J, leaving 10 bases between them. TCR beta CDR3 region amplification was performed from RNA transcripts. With the HTBI primer set, the TCR CDR3 went through a first round of RT-PCR. TCRdb fed the multiplex PCR reads into MiXCR, producing one record per CDR3 protein. The data show over 650,000 distinct CDR3 sequences, just under 45% seen once. This clonotype showed up just once. Antigen: not known. The rearrangement links TRBV9 to TRBJ1-5; the D is unclear. The sequencing input was peripheral blood or thyroid tissue (not recorded which). This receptor was identified in an adult man with Graves' disease, either hyperthyroidism or ophthalmopathy (not recorded which). CDR3 region: CASSIRLDQPQHF. DNA of the CDR3: TGTGCCAGCAGCATAAGGTTGGATCAGCCCCAGCATTTT.